The 18 T cell receptor beta chains below were found in one sample sequenced in a study of blood T cell repertoires in COVID-19 (dated by TCRdb to between 2020 and 2021). Libraries were built with the immunoSEQ multiplex PCR assay. The table comes from immuneACCESS by way of TCRdb, which keeps in-frame sequences with V and J called. Part of the clones is missing from these tables; in studies checked, under half for an unresolved V gene and the rest for unknown reasons. The sample table lists 95,000 to 120,000 clones, 85% of them with a count of one. The top ten hold approximately 3.6% of the sample. The material sequenced was peripheral blood. The receptor set was obtained from a man aged 35 to 55 with acute or convalescent COVID-19.

This clone was seen a few times. The gene calls are TRBV7-2 and TRBJ1-1; TRBD1 agrees at 7 bases. Trimming removed 4 bases from V and 2 bases from J; junction bases left unmatched: 7. In germline, CDR1 is SGHTA, CDR2 FQGNSA. CDR3 size: 15 residues. As DNA, the CDR3 is TGTGCCAGCAGCTCCCCCGACAGGGCTAACACTGAAGCTTTCTTT. Encoded protein: CASSSPDRANTEAFF.

The genes are TRBV5-3 and TRBJ2-7; possibly TRBD2 for D (6 bases). TRBV5-3 is classed as an ORF, of uncertain function. V was trimmed by 4 bases and J by 2 bases, leaving 13 bases between them. This CDR3 is 14 amino acids long. The CDR3 DNA sequence: TGTGCCAGAAGCCCCGGCGGGGAAACCTACGAGCAGTACTTC. Translation: CARSPGGETYEQYF.

V gene TRBV10-1 combines with J gene TRBJ2-6; 10 nucleotides match TRBD1. CDR1 is WNHNN and CDR2 is SYGVQD in the germline V gene (reference sequence). The V segment lost 2 bases and the J segment 2 bases; nucleotides outside the gene matches: 9. This CDR3 is 19 amino acids long. CDR3 amino acids: CASSETGQGLEAGANVLTF. CDR3 bases: TGCGCCAGCAGTGAGACGGGACAGGGGTTAGAGGCTGGGGCCAACGTCCTGACTTTC.

The V call is TRBV27, the J call TRBJ2-1, with 9 bases identical to TRBD2. Germline CDR1 and CDR2: MNHEY and SMNVEV (reference sequence). With V trimmed by 2 bases and J by 9 bases, 8 bases remained unmatched. CDR3 length equals 15 residues. Here the CDR3 reads CASSLTSGGPGEQFF. CDR3 sequence (DNA): TGTGCCAGCAGTTTAACGAGCGGGGGGCCGGGTGAGCAGTTCTTC.

This chain links TRBV7-9 with TRBJ1-1; maybe TRBD1 (5 bases). The V end lost 2 bases, the J end lost 3 bases, and 10 bases lay between the germline ends. There are 14 residues in the CDR3. Germline V CDR1 and CDR2: SEHNR, FQNEAQ (reference sequence). The CDR3 DNA reads TGTGCCAGCAGCTTATCGGGGGTGGACACTGAAGCTTTCTTT. Translation gives CASSLSGVDTEAFF.

The V gene is TRBV9, the J gene TRBJ2-3; D is uncertain. CDR1 is SGDLS and CDR2 is YYNGEE in the germline V gene. The V gene lost 4 bases and the J gene lost 1 base, with 13 bases spanning the gap. This CDR3 has 15 amino acids. The CDR3: CASSPRVFRTDTQYF. The CDR3 DNA sequence: TGTGCCAGCAGCCCCCGGGTGTTTCGCACAGATACGCAGTATTTT.

The chain carries TRBV7-2 and TRBJ2-1, with D possibly being TRBD2 (6 bases). V was trimmed by 0 bases and J by 8 bases, leaving 8 bases between them. Germline V lookup: CDR1 SGHTA, CDR2 FQGNSA. CDR3 length: 13 residues. This CDR3 reads CASSLARLDEQFF. CDR3 bases: TGTGCCAGCAGCTTAGCCAGACTAGATGAGCAGTTCTTC.

The gene calls are TRBV18 and TRBJ2-7; 7 bases line up with TRBD2. CDR3 size: 14 residues. The V segment lost 3 bases and the J segment 6 bases; nucleotides outside the gene matches: 8. Germline-derived CDR1 and CDR2 are KGHSH and LQKENI. CDR3: CASSPTAGDAEQYF. For the CDR3, the DNA is TGTGCCAGCTCACCTACTGCGGGGGATGCCGAGCAGTACTTC.

In this sample, this clone turned up a few times. The chain employs TRBV3-1 (or the pseudogene TRBV3-2) and TRBJ1-1; possible D gene TRBD1, 5 bases. Trimming shortened V by 1 base and J by 10 bases, and 16 bases separated the two germline ends. Germline V CDR1 and CDR2: LGHDT, YNNKEL (reference sequence). The CDR3 runs 14 residues. The CDR3 DNA reads TGTGCCAGCAGCCAAGGCCTGGGGCAGGTTCGAGCTTTCTTT. It translates to CASSQGLGQVRAFF.

The chain uses TRBV19 and TRBJ1-4, with D maybe TRBD1 (6 bases). The CDR3 length is 15 residues. V dropped 4 bases and J dropped 3 bases, with 12 bases sitting between them. The germline gives CDR1 LNHDA, CDR2 SQIVND (reference sequence). The CDR3 loop is CASSTRSGANEKLFF. The CDR3 region has the DNA TGTGCCAGTAGTACCCGTTCAGGGGCTAATGAAAAACTGTTTTTT.

The genes are TRBV11-2 and TRBJ2-2; D unclear. Trimming left V 0 bases short and J 5 bases short, with 7 bases between. The CDR3 covers 14 residues. In germline, CDR1 is SGHAT, CDR2 FQNNGV. CDR3 in amino acids: CASSLDVQTGELFF. In nucleotides, the CDR3 is TGTGCCAGCAGCTTAGATGTGCAGACCGGGGAGCTGTTTTTT.

The chain uses TRBV4-1 and TRBJ2-1, with 7 bases that match TRBD2. The CDR3 consists of 16 residues. The germline gives CDR1 MGHRA, CDR2 YSYEKL. V trimming: 3 bases; J trimming: 2 bases; junction bases outside the gene matches: 7. In DNA, the CDR3 is TGCGCCAGCAGCCACGTAGCGGGTATAGCCTACAATGAGCAGTTCTTC. This encodes CASSHVAGIAYNEQFF.

The chain is built from TRBV6-4 and TRBJ2-3, with D possibly TRBD2 on 6 matching bases. The CDR3 length is 15 residues. V lost 1 base and J lost 0, with 8 bases in between. Germline V gene data show CDR1 as MRHNA and CDR2 as SNTAGT. The DNA of the CDR3 is TGTGCCAGCAGTGACTACAGCGGGAGCACAGATACGCAGTATTTT. It translates to CASSDYSGSTDTQYF.

The table lists this clone with a few counts. The CDR3 sequence: CSGGDSPYEQYF. CDR3 sequence (DNA): TGCAGCGGGGGGGACAGCCCCTACGAGCAGTACTTC. The chain is built from TRBV29-1 and TRBJ2-7; tentative D call: TRBD1 (7 bases). Germline assignment: CDR1 SQVTM and CDR2 ANQGSEA. The CDR3 contains 12 residues. Trimming pared 7 bases from V and 2 bases from J, leaving 12 bases between.

J is TRBJ2-3 and V is TRBV29-1; a weak D match, TRBD1 (5 bases). Trimming shortened V by 3 bases and J by 5 bases, and 12 bases separated the two germline ends. This CDR3 comprises 13 residues. CDR1 is SQVTM and CDR2 is ANQGSEA in the germline V gene. The CDR3 sequence: CSVDEQVRDTQYF. CDR3 in DNA: TGCAGCGTTGATGAACAGGTCAGAGATACGCAGTATTTT.

The V and J genes are TRBV5-8 and TRBJ2-2; 7 nucleotides agree with TRBD1. With V trimmed by 2 bases and J by 2 bases, 6 bases remained unmatched. The germline gives CDR1 SGHTS, CDR2 YDEGEE. The CDR3 runs 16 residues. CDR3 DNA sequence: TGTGCCAGCAGCTTCTACAGGGGCCCAAACACCGGGGAGCTGTTTTTT. Protein: CASSFYRGPNTGELFF.

The rearrangement links TRBV2 to TRBJ2-7, with D perhaps matching TRBD1 (5 bases). CDR3 size: 13 residues. Germline CDR1 reads SNHLY; CDR2 reads FYNNEI. V was shortened by 2 bases and J by 3 bases, with 8 bases between the two germline ends. The CDR3 loop reads CASSEWGGYEQYF. The CDR3 DNA follows: TGTGCCAGCAGTGAATGGGGCGGCTACGAGCAGTACTTC.

The chain combines TRBV7-9 with TRBJ2-2; D not resolved. Per germline, CDR1 SEHNR and CDR2 FQNEAQ (reference sequence). The V and J ends lost 4 bases and 2 bases respectively, with 2 bases between them. The CDR3 is 12 residues long. The CDR3 bases are TGTGCCAGCAGCTCTAACACCGGGGAGCTGTTTTTT. Translating it yields CASSSNTGELFF.